The 20 T cell receptor beta chains presented below share a single source sample, sequenced in a study of post-analysis software for immune sequencing data. cDNA libraries for TCR beta contained unique molecular identifiers. Each CDR3 protein gets one entry after TCRdb re-called the PCR reads with MiXCR. The table shows approximately 730,000 distinct CDR3 sequences, with 25% to 30% occurring only once. These receptors have no known antigen. Regarding the study as a whole: In patients, about five TRBV segments were more frequent than in controls, with TRBV5-6, TRBV5-1 and TRBV20-1 among them.

Material: blood. All receptors come from a girl aged 5-17 years with multiple sclerosis.

This clonotype was seen ten or more times. The genes are TRBV10-2 and TRBJ2-5, with TRBD2 as a possible D gene (5 bases). V dropped 8 bases and J dropped 5 bases, with 18 bases sitting between them. The CDR3 runs 14 residues. From germline, CDR1 is WSHSY and CDR2 SAAADI. CDR3 nucleotides: TGCGCCAGCTCTCGGGGAACTGGGCGGGAGACCCAGTACTTC. Encoded protein: CASSRGTGRETQYF.

V is TRBV12-3 or TRBV12-4 and J is TRBJ2-1; weak D call: TRBD2 (6 bases). This CDR3 region has 14 residues. V shed 7 bases and J shed 5 bases, with 15 bases lying between them. The CDR3 DNA follows: TGTGCCAGCACCACTCCGGGGGTACACAATGAGCAGTTCTTC. As protein: CASTTPGVHNEQFF.

This clonotype appeared a few times. The chain links TRBV2 to TRBJ2-2; D might be TRBD1 (6 bases). V was pared by 6 bases and J by 5 bases, with 16 bases between. Germline CDR1 and CDR2: SNHLY and FYNNEI. This CDR3 contains 15 residues. CDR3 bases: TGTGCCAGCAGCGGCGACAGGATTTCTACCGGGGAGCTGTTTTTT. It yields the protein CASSGDRISTGELFF. The variable domain in full, with the rest retrieved from reference TRBV2 and TRBJ2-2, is EPEVTQTPSHQVTQMGQEVILRCVPISNHLYFYWYRQILGQKVEFLVSFYNNEISEKSEIFDDQFSVERPDGSNFTLKIRSTKLEDSAMYFCASSGDRISTGELFFGEGSRLTVL.

This clonotype was picked up a small number of times. This sequence joins TRBV24-1 and TRBJ2-3; 9 bases align to TRBD1. This CDR3 contains 16 residues. After removal of 4 bases from V and 10 bases from J, the junction contained 14 bases not matched to a gene. Germline loops: CDR1 KGHDR, CDR2 SFDVKD. DNA of the CDR3: TGTGCCACCAGTGACCCCGACAGGGGGTCGACGGATCCGCAGTATTTT. Translated, it gives CATSDPDRGSTDPQYF.

This clonotype was seen at least ten times. The chain has TRBV29-1 and TRBJ2-5; 7 positions match TRBD1. The J call is uncertain, as TRBJ2-7 better fits the DNA end. CDR3 length: 13 amino acids. CDR1 and CDR2 from the germline V gene are SQVTM and ANQGSEA. CDR3 in DNA: TGCAGCGCCAGGACAGGATTAACCCACGAGCAGTACTTC. It yields the protein CSARTGLTHEQYF.

The genes are TRBV15 and TRBJ2-1; D perhaps matches TRBD1 (5 bases). V shed 5 bases and J shed 6 bases, with 17 bases lying between them. CDR1 is LNHNV, CDR2 YYDKDF, per germline (reference sequence). This CDR3 comprises 15 residues. The CDR3, as DNA: TGTGCCACCAGCGGCCTGGGGCGCGAAGTCAATGAGCAGTTCTTC. Its translation is CATSGLGREVNEQFF.

The chain is built from TRBV24-1 and TRBJ2-3; D is undetermined. V lost 1 base and J lost 8, with 15 bases in between. The CDR3 runs to 15 residues. Germline lookup yields CDR1 KGHDR and CDR2 SFDVKD. CDR3 sequence: CATSDFREAYLTQYF. The CDR3 DNA sequence: TGTGCCACCAGTGATTTTAGAGAGGCGTACCTTACGCAGTATTTT.

CDR3 region: CASRGGIETQYF. The CDR3 DNA sequence: TGTGCCAGCAGGGGAGGTATAGAGACCCAGTACTTC. The chain combines TRBV10-3 with TRBJ2-5; the D gene could be TRBD1 or TRBD2 (6 bases each). The V gene lost 10 bases and the J gene lost 4 bases, with 13 bases spanning the gap. Germline V gene sequence: CDR1 ENHRY, CDR2 SYGVKD. The CDR3 loop spans 12 amino acids.

This clonotype was seen more than once but under ten times. The chain has TRBV11-2 and TRBJ2-1; 7 bases agree with TRBD1. The junction had 5 bases not matched to a gene; V was cut back by 0 bases and J by 3 bases. Per the germline V gene, CDR1 is SGHAT and CDR2 is FQNNGV. The CDR3 is made up of 16 amino acids. CDR3 coding DNA: TGTGCCAGCAGCTTAGATCTTTGGGACAGCTACAATGAGCAGTTCTTC. This gives the protein CASSLDLWDSYNEQFF. Full variable domain (rest looked up from reference TRBV11-2 and TRBJ2-1): EAGVAQSPRYKIIEKRQSVAFWCNPISGHATLYWYQQILGQGPKLLIQFQNNGVVDDSQLPKDRFSAERLKGVDSTLKIQPAKLEDSAVYLCASSLDLWDSYNEQFFGPGTRLTVL.

This clonotype was detected only a few times. CDR3 sequence: CSAGGSGQLETQYF. CDR3 coding DNA: TGCAGTGCTGGTGGTTCGGGCCAGCTGGAGACCCAGTACTTC. This chain links TRBV20-1 with TRBJ2-7; D is ambiguous. The J call is in doubt because the DNA end fits TRBJ2-5 better. Per germline, CDR1 DFQATT and CDR2 SNEGSKA (reference sequence). The CDR3 loop spans 14 amino acids.

The J gene is TRBJ2-7, the V gene TRBV7-2, with D possibly being TRBD2 (6 bases). Per the germline V gene, CDR1 is SGHTA and CDR2 is FQGNSA. The V and J ends lost 5 bases and 6 bases respectively, with 20 bases between them. The CDR3 is 15 amino acids. This CDR3 is CASSPWRAGSVEQYF. The CDR3 coding sequence is TGTGCCAGCAGCCCCTGGAGGGCTGGCTCGGTCGAGCAGTACTTC.

The rearrangement links TRBV5-5 to TRBJ1-2; perhaps TRBD1 as D (5 bases). The CDR3 contains 13 residues. CDR1 SGHKS and CDR2 YYEKEE come from the germline V gene (reference sequence). V was clipped by 7 bases and J by 2 bases, with 12 bases between them. The CDR3 nucleotides are TGTGCCAGCGGTGACAGCATCAACTATGGCTACACCTTC. Protein: CASGDSINYGYTF.

This clonotype showed up just a few times. The chain uses TRBV24-1 and TRBJ2-1; 9 bases agree with TRBD1. The CDR3 is made up of 18 amino acids. The V gene's germline CDR1 is KGHDR and CDR2 SFDVKD. V shed 3 bases, J shed 5 bases, and the junction held 13 bases outside the gene matches. CDR3 amino acids: CATSDLQPGTGFHNEQFF. Here the CDR3 DNA reads TGTGCCACCAGTGATCTACAACCAGGGACAGGGTTCCACAATGAGCAGTTCTTC.

This clonotype was detected a few times. The gene calls are TRBV29-1 and TRBJ2-7, with 9 bases fitting TRBD2. The CDR3 covers 15 residues. Germline V lookup: CDR1 SQVTM, CDR2 ANQGSEA. With 6 bases clipped from V and 2 bases from J, the junction kept 11 bases outside the gene matches. In DNA, the CDR3 is TGCAGCGTCGCTCGCGGGGGGGGAGCTACCTACGAGCAGTACTTC. Translating gives CSVARGGGATYEQYF.

This clonotype was found once. The V call is TRBV6-5, the J call TRBJ1-1; the D gene is possibly TRBD1 (6 bases). Trimming took 7 bases from V and 5 from J, leaving 14 bases between them. The CDR3 contains 13 residues. In germline, CDR1 is MNHEY, CDR2 SVGAGI. CDR3 bases: TGTGCCAGCAAGATTACAGGGTGGACTGAAGCTTTCTTT. Translating it yields CASKITGWTEAFF.

This clonotype was seen a few times. CDR3 sequence reads: CASSGHETGTRWGSPLHF. CDR3 DNA sequence: TGTGCCAGCAGCGGACACGAAACAGGGACCCGGTGGGGTTCACCCCTCCACTTT. The chain combines TRBV9 with TRBJ1-6, with D possibly being TRBD1 (6 bases). The CDR3 totals 18 residues. Trimming took off 3 bases at V and 9 bases at J, with 25 bases between the two ends. Germline loops: CDR1 SGDLS, CDR2 YYNGEE.

This clonotype was recorded many times. V is TRBV5-6 and J is TRBJ1-5, with D perhaps matching TRBD1 (5 bases). Germline V lookup: CDR1 SGHDT, CDR2 YYEEEE. CDR3 size: 14 residues. V shed 0 bases and J shed 4 bases, with 8 bases lying between them. The CDR3 coding sequence is TGTGCCAGCAGCTTGGCGGCAGGGAATCAGCCCCAGCATTTT. It yields the protein CASSLAAGNQPQHF.

The J gene is TRBJ1-4, the V gene TRBV29-1; TRBD1 might be the D (5 bases). The V end lost 7 bases, the J end lost 8 bases, and 14 bases lay between the germline ends. CDR3 size: 12 residues. CDR1 is SQVTM, CDR2 ANQGSEA, per germline. The CDR3 DNA is TGCAGCGCCTGGGACCCGGGGGAAAAACTGTTTTTT. This encodes CSAWDPGEKLFF.

The chain uses TRBV2 and TRBJ1-2, with D perhaps TRBD1 (5 bases). The CDR3 runs 14 residues. Trimming shortened V by 7 bases and J by 3 bases, and 15 bases separated the two germline ends. Germline V gene lookup returns CDR1 SNHLY and CDR2 FYNNEI. CDR3 nucleotides: TGTGCCAGCATTTCAGGCCGGGGGGACTATGGCTACACCTTC. This translates into CASISGRGDYGYTF.

This clonotype was found a few times. This chain links TRBV5-1 with TRBJ1-2, with D unclear. The V and J ends lost 7 bases and 5 bases respectively, with 15 bases between them. Germline V gene data show CDR1 as SGHRS and CDR2 as YFSETQ. The CDR3 has 13 amino acids. The CDR3 coding sequence is TGCGCCAGCCGTAGAGAACCCCCATATGGCTACACCTTC. Translating gives CASRREPPYGYTF.